These 11 T cell receptor beta chains were all obtained from the same sample, sequenced in a study of T cell repertoires in ileal Crohn's disease. Produced via immunoSEQ multiplex PCR; TCRdb's table is partial and in-frame only. The data show roughly 60,000 clones, 85% to 90% seen once. Regarding time point: neoterminal ileum biopsy at postoperative endoscopy, about 6 months after surgery. The sample was ileal tissue. These TCRs come from an adult with Crohn's disease.

The rearrangement joins TRBV18 to TRBJ2-1; a possible D gene is TRBD2 (5 bases). Per germline, CDR1 KGHSH and CDR2 LQKENI. The V end was cut by 4 bases, the J end by 8 bases, with 12 bases between. This CDR3 is built from 13 residues. CDR3 region: CASSQTGGDEQFF. The CDR3 bases are TGTGCCAGCTCACAAACCGGAGGAGATGAGCAGTTCTTC.

The chain has TRBV19 and TRBJ2-7; a weak D match, TRBD1 (6 bases). The germline gives CDR1 LNHDA, CDR2 SQIVND (reference sequence). This CDR3 is 15 amino acids long. Trimming left V 5 bases short and J 2 bases short, with 16 bases between. The CDR3 nucleotides read TGTGCCAGTAGTCCGGACAGTTCCGTGCCCTACGAGCAGTACTTC. Translating it yields CASSPDSSVPYEQYF.

The chain is built from TRBV7-9 and TRBJ2-5, with D possibly TRBD1 on 5 matching bases. CDR3 size: 13 residues. The germline V and J ends were trimmed by 4 bases and 1 base, with 7 bases remaining between them. From germline, CDR1 is SEHNR and CDR2 FQNEAQ (reference sequence). This CDR3 is CASSSDSQETQYF. CDR3 nucleotides: TGTGCCAGCAGCTCCGACAGCCAAGAGACCCAGTACTTC.

The chain has TRBV30 and TRBJ2-5; possibly TRBD2 for D (6 bases). Germline CDR1 is GTSNPN and CDR2 is SVGIG (reference sequence). The ends were cut back, 8 bases at V and 5 bases at J, with 18 bases in the middle. This CDR3 has 13 residues. CDR3 in DNA: TGTGCCCAATCCCCGGGGGATGGGGAGACCCAGTACTTC. It translates to CAQSPGDGETQYF.

The chain has TRBV29-1 and TRBJ1-2; 9 bases are a match to TRBD1. This CDR3 has 12 amino acids. The trim removed 7 bases at V and 6 bases at J, leaving 6 bases unmatched. Germline assignment: CDR1 SQVTM and CDR2 ANQGSEA. As DNA, the CDR3 is TGCAGCGCCGGGACAGGGACCCATGGCTACACCTTC. It encodes CSAGTGTHGYTF.

The chain couples TRBV6-1 to TRBJ2-7; 8 nucleotides match TRBD1. The CDR3 has 13 residues. Germline V gene lookup returns CDR1 MNHNS and CDR2 SASEGT. J gave up 3 bases and V 7 bases, and 5 bases lay outside the gene matches. The CDR3, as DNA: TGTGCCAGCACTATCGGGACAGGCTACGAGCAGTACTTC. This translates into CASTIGTGYEQYF.

This chain connects TRBV10-3 to TRBJ1-5; TRBD1 might be the D (5 bases). V was shortened by 0 bases and J by 3 bases, with 12 bases between the two germline ends. Germline-derived CDR1 and CDR2 are ENHRY and SYGVKD. CDR3 length equals 16 residues. CDR3 sequence: CAISESSGSDNQPQHF. In nucleotides, the CDR3 is TGTGCCATCAGTGAGTCTTCAGGGTCTGACAATCAGCCCCAGCATTTT.

The chain couples TRBV19 to TRBJ2-1; D gene uncertain. This CDR3 has 15 residues. Trimming pared 4 bases from V and 5 bases from J, leaving 15 bases between. The germline gives CDR1 LNHDA, CDR2 SQIVND (reference sequence). This chain's CDR3 is CASSTVEPRDNEQFF. CDR3 nucleotides: TGTGCCAGTAGTACGGTAGAACCCCGGGACAATGAGCAGTTCTTC.

The rearrangement joins TRBV5-1 to TRBJ1-1, with TRBD1 identical over 7 bases. Germline assignment: CDR1 SGHRS and CDR2 YFSETQ. Trimming removed 0 bases from V and 2 bases from J; junction bases left unmatched: 10. The length of the CDR3 is 17 residues. In DNA form, the CDR3 reads TGCGCCAGCAGCTTGGGTGCAGGGGGACGGCCTAACACTGAAGCTTTCTTT. Protein product: CASSLGAGGRPNTEAFF.

The chain links TRBV28 to TRBJ1-5, with a tentative D call TRBD1 (6 bases). The V end lost 2 bases, the J end lost 5 bases, and 13 bases lay between the germline ends. CDR1 MDHEN and CDR2 SYDVKM come from the germline V gene. The CDR3 runs 15 residues. Written as DNA, the CDR3 is TGTGCCAGCAGTTTAGGGGGGGCACGATATCAGCCCCAGCATTTT. Translated: CASSLGGARYQPQHF.

This chain joins TRBV30 and TRBJ1-5; TRBD1 aligns across 8 bases. The V gene end was trimmed by 1 base and the J gene end by 4 bases; junction bases not matched to a gene: 3. This CDR3 region has 14 residues. Germline CDR1 reads GTSNPN; CDR2 reads SVGIG (reference sequence). In nucleotides, the CDR3 is TGTGCCTGGAGTGCCGGGACAGGAAATCAGCCCCAGCATTTT. It yields the protein CAWSAGTGNQPQHF.